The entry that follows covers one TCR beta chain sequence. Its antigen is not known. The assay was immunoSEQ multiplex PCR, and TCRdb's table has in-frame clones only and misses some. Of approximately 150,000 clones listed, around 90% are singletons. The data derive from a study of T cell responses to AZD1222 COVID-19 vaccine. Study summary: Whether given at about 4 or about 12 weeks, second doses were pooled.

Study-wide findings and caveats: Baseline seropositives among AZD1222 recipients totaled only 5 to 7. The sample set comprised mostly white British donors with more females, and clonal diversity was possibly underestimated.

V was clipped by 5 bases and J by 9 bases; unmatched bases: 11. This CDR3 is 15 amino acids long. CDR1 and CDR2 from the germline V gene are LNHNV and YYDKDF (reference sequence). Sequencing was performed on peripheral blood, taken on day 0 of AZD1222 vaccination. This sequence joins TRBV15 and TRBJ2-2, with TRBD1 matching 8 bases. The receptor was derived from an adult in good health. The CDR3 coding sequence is TGTGCCACCAGCTTTGGAGGACAGGGCGTAAGGGAGCTGTTTTTT. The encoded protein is CATSFGGQGVRELFF.